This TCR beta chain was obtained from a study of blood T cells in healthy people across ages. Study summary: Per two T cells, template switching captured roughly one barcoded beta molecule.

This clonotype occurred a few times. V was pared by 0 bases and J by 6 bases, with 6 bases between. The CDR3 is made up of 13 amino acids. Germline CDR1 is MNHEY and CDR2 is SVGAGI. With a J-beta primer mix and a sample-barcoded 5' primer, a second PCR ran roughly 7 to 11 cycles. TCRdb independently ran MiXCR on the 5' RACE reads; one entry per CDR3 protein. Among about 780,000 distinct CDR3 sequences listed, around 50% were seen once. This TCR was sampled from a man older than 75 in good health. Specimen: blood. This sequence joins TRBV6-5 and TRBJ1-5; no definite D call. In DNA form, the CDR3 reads TGTGCCAGCAGTTACTCCGAGGGTCAGCCCCAGCATTTT. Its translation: CASSYSEGQPQHF.